The 15 T cell receptor beta chains given below trace back to one sample, sequenced in a study of PD-1 blockade in mismatch repair-deficient tumors. TCRdb keeps only in-frame clones here, not all; method: immunoSEQ multiplex PCR. The data hold about 100,000 clones, with approximately 80% observed a single time. This specimen was peripheral blood, taken roughly 36 weeks after starting pembrolizumab. The receptors stem from an adult with mismatch repair-deficient cancer.

This clone was detected once. Here the CDR3 DNA reads TGTGCCAGCAGCGTTTACGTATACGGGGAGCTGTTTTTT. Residues: CASSVYVYGELFF. The gene calls are TRBV9 and TRBJ2-2, with D uncertain. Germline V CDR1 and CDR2: SGDLS, YYNGEE. The CDR3 totals 13 residues. V lost 2 bases and J lost 7, with 9 bases in between.

The chain carries TRBV28 and TRBJ2-3; TRBD2 agrees at 9 bases. Germline V gene data show CDR1 as MDHEN and CDR2 as SYDVKM. There are 21 residues in the CDR3. J lost 0 bases, V lost 5 bases, and 21 bases had no gene match. The CDR3 loop reads CASSPWIWGSGGSSSTDTQYF. CDR3 bases: TGTGCCAGCAGTCCTTGGATTTGGGGTAGCGGGGGATCCTCTAGCACAGATACGCAGTATTTT.

In this sample, this clone turned up once. The genes are TRBV6-5 and TRBJ2-2, with 7 bases aligning to TRBD1. The CDR3 has 16 residues. Germline CDR1 and CDR2: MNHEY and SVGAGI. V shed 2 bases and J 1 base; nucleotides not matched to a gene: 4. This CDR3 reads CASSYRQGWNTGELFF. In DNA, the CDR3 is TGTGCCAGCAGTTACAGACAGGGATGGAACACCGGGGAGCTGTTTTTT.

This sequence joins TRBV4-1 and TRBJ2-5; D call uncertain. V lost 1 base and J 2 bases, leaving 8 bases between the germline ends. The CDR3 has 14 amino acids. CDR1 is MGHRA and CDR2 is YSYEKL in the germline V gene. CDR3 sequence: CASSQGARQETQYF. CDR3 nucleotide sequence: TGCGCCAGCAGCCAAGGTGCCAGACAAGAGACCCAGTACTTC.

The V gene is TRBV7-9, the J gene TRBJ1-1, with D uncertain. The CDR3 loop spans 12 amino acids. Trimming took 2 bases from V and 6 from J, leaving 7 bases between them. Germline lookup yields CDR1 SEHNR and CDR2 FQNEAQ (reference sequence). CDR3 sequence (DNA): TGTGCCAGCAGCTTATTTGGCCCTGAAGCTTTCTTT. Amino acids: CASSLFGPEAFF.

The rearrangement joins TRBV28 to TRBJ2-1, with 9 nucleotides matching TRBD2. Looked up from germline, CDR1 is MDHEN and CDR2 is SYDVKM. V dropped 7 bases and J dropped 8; count of bases not matched to a gene: 12. The CDR3 extends over 15 amino acids. The CDR3 loop reads CASTIAGAGIDEQFF. CDR3 DNA sequence: TGTGCCAGCACCATAGCGGGAGCAGGAATCGATGAGCAGTTCTTC.

The rearrangement joins TRBV7-9 to TRBJ2-1, with 11 bases lining up with TRBD2. CDR1 and CDR2 (germline): SEHNR, FQNEAQ (reference sequence). The CDR3 runs 16 residues. V shed 1 base and J 8 bases; nucleotides not matched to a gene: 7. Written as DNA, the CDR3 is TGTGCCAGCAGCTTAGAACTAGCGGGAGAAGGCGATGAGCAGTTCTTC. It codes for CASSLELAGEGDEQFF.

J is TRBJ2-7 and V is TRBV30, with a possible D match to TRBD2 (5 bases). Germline CDR1 is GTSNPN and CDR2 is SVGIG (reference sequence). The CDR3 contains 12 residues. V was trimmed by 7 bases and J by 3 bases, leaving 13 bases between them. CDR3 DNA sequence: TGTGCCTTTACAGCGGCAGGCTACGAGCAGTACTTC. It codes for CAFTAAGYEQYF.

This clone has a handful of counts. CDR3 loop: CASSLVGGIHNEQFF. CDR3 DNA: TGCGCCAGCAGCTTGGTAGGGGGCATCCACAATGAGCAGTTCTTC. The V gene is TRBV5-1, the J gene TRBJ2-1; 7 bases fit TRBD1. This CDR3 has 15 residues. Germline CDR1 and CDR2: SGHRS and YFSETQ. The V segment lost 0 bases and the J segment 5 bases; nucleotides outside the gene matches: 5. Filled out from reference TRBV5-1 and TRBJ2-1, the complete variable domain reads KAGVTQTPRYLIKTRGQQVTLSCSPISGHRSVSWYQQTPGQGLQFLFEYFSETQRNKGNFPGRFSGRQFSNSRSEMNVSTLELGDSALYLCASSLVGGIHNEQFFGPGTRLTVL.

J is TRBJ1-1 and V is TRBV7-2, with a weak D call TRBD1 (6 bases). Trimming left V 7 bases short and J 2 bases short, with 14 bases between. CDR1 SGHTA and CDR2 FQGNSA come from the germline V gene. CDR3 length: 14 residues. This CDR3 is CASTLQGGNTEAFF. DNA for the CDR3: TGTGCCAGCACCCTACAGGGTGGAAACACTGAAGCTTTCTTT. Filled out from reference TRBV7-2 and TRBJ1-1, the complete variable domain reads GAGVSQSPSNKVTEKGKDVELRCDPISGHTALYWYRQSLGQGLEFLIYFQGNSAPDKSGLPSDRFSAERTGGSVSTLTIQRTQQEDSAVYLCASTLQGGNTEAFFGQGTRLTVV.

This clone was counted a few times. V and J are TRBV2 and TRBJ2-1; D not resolved. The CDR3 sequence is 13 residues long. Trimming took off 1 base at V and 6 bases at J, with 7 bases between the two ends. Per the germline V gene, CDR1 is SNHLY and CDR2 is FYNNEI. The CDR3 region has the DNA TGTGCCAGCAGTGAAGTAGGGCTCAATGAGCAGTTCTTC. Translation gives CASSEVGLNEQFF.

Here the CDR3 DNA reads TGTGCCAGCAGCTCGGGACTCCTCGAGCAGTACTTC. Residues: CASSSGLLEQYF. The chain joins TRBV7-2 to TRBJ2-7, with D perhaps matching TRBD2 (6 bases). The CDR3 sequence is 12 residues long. Germline V gene data show CDR1 as SGHTA and CDR2 as FQGNSA. Trimming pared 4 bases from V and 6 bases from J, leaving 10 bases between.

The rearrangement joins TRBV5-4 to TRBJ2-7; 7 bases fit TRBD2. The length of the CDR3 is 15 residues. Germline CDR1 reads SGHNT; CDR2 reads YYREEE (reference sequence). The trim removed 4 bases at V and 1 base at J, leaving 8 bases unmatched. The chain's CDR3 is CASSPHAGESYEQYF. The CDR3, as DNA: TGTGCCAGCAGCCCCCACGCGGGAGAGTCCTACGAGCAGTACTTC.

The gene calls are TRBV7-2 and TRBJ2-7, with D possibly being TRBD2 (6 bases). Germline-derived CDR1 and CDR2 are SGHTA and FQGNSA. The CDR3 is 15 residues long. Trimming shortened V by 5 bases and J by 2 bases, and 16 bases separated the two germline ends. The CDR3 spells CASSHRDGGTYEQYF. In DNA, the CDR3 is TGTGCCAGCAGCCACCGGGACGGGGGTACCTACGAGCAGTACTTC.

The rearrangement joins TRBV5-1 to TRBJ2-2; 8 bases map to TRBD2. Per the germline V gene, CDR1 is SGHRS and CDR2 is YFSETQ. The CDR3 is 14 amino acids. V trimming: 2 bases; J trimming: 5 bases; junction bases outside the gene matches: 2. CDR3 DNA sequence: TGCGCCAGCAGCTTTAGCGGGGCAACCGGGGAGCTGTTTTTT. This translates into CASSFSGATGELFF.